A single sample gave rise to the 23 T cell receptor beta chains below, sequenced in a study of blood T cell repertoires in COVID-19 (TCRdb year 2020). The protocol used for the library was the immunoSEQ multiplex PCR assay. TCRdb obtained this table from immuneACCESS and retained in-frame rearrangements with V and J assigned. These tables miss some clones; where compared with another copy, unresolved V genes account for less than half of the shortfall, and the remainder is unexplained. The sample contains some 94,000 clones, 72% of them found a single time. The ten biggest clones cover approximately 23% of the sample. Source material: peripheral blood. The origin of the receptors is an older woman in a cohort sampled during active or convalescent COVID-19.

The rearrangement joins TRBV24-1 to TRBJ2-2, with TRBD2 matching over 8 bases. Losses at the gene ends were 8 bases for V and 3 bases for J; bases not matched to a gene: 7. The germline gives CDR1 KGHDR, CDR2 SFDVKD. The CDR3 length is 15 residues. This CDR3 is CATTRAGVDTGELFF. The CDR3 DNA follows: TGTGCCACCACCAGAGCGGGGGTGGACACCGGGGAGCTGTTTTTT.

The chain links TRBV9 to TRBJ2-2, with 8 bases fitting TRBD2. V gave up 1 base and J gave up 4 bases; unmatched junction bases: 12. The CDR3 has 18 residues. The germline V gene encodes CDR1 SGDLS and CDR2 YYNGEE. CDR3 protein: CASSVLSGGPSGTGELFF. CDR3 sequence (DNA): TGTGCCAGCAGCGTACTAAGCGGGGGCCCCTCGGGCACCGGGGAGCTGTTTTTT.

As regards this clone: One end of the junction fails to match germline, which may point to a read error. This chain joins TRBV11-2 and TRBJ1-4; maybe TRBD1 (5 bases). The length of the CDR3 is 13 residues. Germline V gene lookup returns CDR1 SGHAT and CDR2 FQNNGV. CDR3 sequence: CASSLDPRTRIQW. DNA of the CDR3: TGTGCCAGCAGCTTAGATCCCAGGACACGGATACAATGG.

The J gene is TRBJ2-3, the V gene TRBV24-1; 11 bases are a match to TRBD2. The CDR3 is 16 amino acids. Germline trimming cut 3 bases from V and 2 bases from J; bases unmatched to any gene: 3. Germline V gene data show CDR1 as KGHDR and CDR2 as SFDVKD. As DNA, the CDR3 is TGTGCCACCAGTGATCTAGCGGGGGGCGACACAGATACGCAGTATTTT. This sequence encodes CATSDLAGGDTDTQYF.

This chain uses TRBV7-2 with TRBJ2-2; TRBD1 might be the D (6 bases). V was pared by 5 bases and J by 5 bases, with 9 bases between. CDR1 is SGHTA and CDR2 is FQGNSA in the germline V gene. The CDR3 sequence is 13 residues long. This CDR3 is CASSRQATGELFF. The DNA for the CDR3 is TGTGCCAGCAGCCGACAGGCTACCGGGGAGCTGTTTTTT.

The V and J genes are TRBV4-2 and TRBJ2-2; no definite D call. Germline CDR1 and CDR2: LGHNA and YNFKEQ. This CDR3 spans 14 amino acids. Trimming removed 0 bases from V and 5 bases from J, with 7 bases in between. The chain's CDR3 is CASSQDVATGELFF. The CDR3 DNA is TGTGCCAGCAGCCAAGATGTCGCGACCGGGGAGCTGTTTTTT.

This chain uses TRBV6-5 with TRBJ2-6; TRBD1 matches 8 bases. V was clipped by 4 bases and J by 2 bases; unmatched bases: 4. The germline gives CDR1 MNHEY, CDR2 SVGAGI. The CDR3 has 16 residues. CDR3 region: CASSSSDRAGANVLTF. The CDR3 DNA follows: TGTGCCAGCAGTTCCTCGGACAGGGCTGGGGCCAACGTCCTGACTTTC.

V gene TRBV6-5 combines with J gene TRBJ2-2, with D perhaps matching TRBD1 (5 bases). The ends were cut back, 3 bases at V and 5 bases at J, with 13 bases in the middle. Germline loops: CDR1 MNHEY, CDR2 SVGAGI. The CDR3 is 15 residues long. CDR3 nucleotide sequence: TGTGCCAGCAGTTATACCAGGGTTGGGACCGGGGAGCTGTTTTTT. Translating it yields CASSYTRVGTGELFF.

The rearrangement uses TRBV27 and TRBJ2-1; maybe TRBD2 (5 bases). V gave up 4 bases and J gave up 0 bases, with 13 bases separating them. This CDR3 has 16 amino acids. Per germline, CDR1 MNHEY and CDR2 SMNVEV (reference sequence). The CDR3 nucleotides are TGTGCCAGCAGTTCCGCCGGGATTTCCTCCTACAATGAGCAGTTCTTC. Protein: CASSSAGISSYNEQFF.

The J gene is TRBJ2-7, the V gene TRBV28; 8 bases fit TRBD1. CDR1 MDHEN and CDR2 SYDVKM come from the germline V gene. This CDR3 is built from 14 residues. The trim removed 6 bases at V and 0 bases at J, leaving 4 bases unmatched. The CDR3 is CASRGQGSSYEQYF. The DNA of the CDR3 is TGTGCCAGCAGAGGACAGGGCAGCTCCTACGAGCAGTACTTC.

The genes are TRBV4-1 and TRBJ1-5; possible D gene TRBD1, 5 bases. CDR1 and CDR2 (germline): MGHRA, YSYEKL. Trimming took off 0 bases at V and 5 bases at J, with 8 bases between the two ends. The CDR3 runs 14 residues. The CDR3 protein is CASSQDRAYQPQHF. CDR3 coding DNA: TGCGCCAGCAGCCAAGACAGGGCCTATCAGCCCCAGCATTTT.

The chain recombines TRBV20-1 with TRBJ1-4; D is undetermined. Trimming cost V 4 bases and J 8 bases, with 8 bases left between them. This CDR3 spans 11 amino acids. Germline CDR1 DFQATT, CDR2 SNEGSKA (reference sequence). The CDR3 region has the DNA TGCAGTGCTACAAGGCGGGAAAAACTGTTTTTT. It codes for CSATRREKLFF.

The chain couples TRBV4-3 to TRBJ2-7; 9 bases line up with TRBD2. The CDR3 has 18 amino acids. Germline V gene data show CDR1 as LGHNA and CDR2 as YSLEER. V dropped 0 bases and J dropped 2; count of bases not matched to a gene: 11. The CDR3 sequence is CASSQDGAGGPGAYEQYF. The CDR3 bases are TGCGCCAGCAGCCAAGATGGTGCGGGGGGGCCCGGTGCCTACGAGCAGTACTTC.

The genes are TRBV5-5 and TRBJ2-3; TRBD2 matches at 12 bases. Germline V lookup: CDR1 SGHKS, CDR2 YYEKEE (reference sequence). The CDR3 is 16 amino acids. V lost 3 bases and J lost 3; bases outside the gene matches: 5. The CDR3 DNA sequence: TGTGCCAGCAGCTACGCTAGCGGGGGGGTAACAGATACGCAGTATTTT. It codes for CASSYASGGVTDTQYF.

The chain carries TRBV5-4 and TRBJ2-2; D gene unclear. Trimming shortened V by 7 bases and J by 4 bases, and 8 bases separated the two germline ends. CDR1 SGHNT and CDR2 YYREEE come from the germline V gene (reference sequence). This CDR3 has 12 residues. The CDR3, as DNA: TGTGCCAGCCCCGGTCCCACCGGGGAGCTGTTTTTT. This codes for CASPGPTGELFF.

This rearrangement joins TRBV20-1 to TRBJ1-5; 7 nucleotides line up with TRBD1. Trimming removed 3 bases from V and 6 bases from J; junction bases left unmatched: 2. Germline CDR1 is DFQATT and CDR2 is SNEGSKA (reference sequence). CDR3 length: 12 residues. In nucleotides, the CDR3 is TGCAGTGCTAGTGACAGGGTTCAGCCCCAGCATTTT. This codes for CSASDRVQPQHF.

The CDR3 DNA reads as TGTGCCAGCAGTTACGGGCAGGGGATTTCACCCCTCCACTTT. It translates to CASSYGQGISPLHF. The gene calls are TRBV6-5 and TRBJ1-6, with a weak D call TRBD1 (6 bases). The germline CDR1 and CDR2 sequences are MNHEY and SVGAGI. CDR3 length equals 14 residues. The V end lost 2 bases, the J end lost 9 bases, and 11 bases lay between the germline ends.

The V call is TRBV6-5, the J call TRBJ1-1; D uncertain. The V gene's germline CDR1 is MNHEY and CDR2 SVGAGI. With 5 bases removed from V and 1 base from J, the gap between germline ends came to 8 bases. The CDR3 contains 13 residues. The CDR3 DNA sequence: TGTGCCAGCAGTCCCAACAGGAACACTGAAGCTTTCTTT. Protein sequence: CASSPNRNTEAFF.

The chain carries TRBV5-8 and TRBJ1-2; 8 nucleotides align to TRBD1. Germline V gene sequence: CDR1 SGHTS, CDR2 YDEGEE. J lost 5 bases, V lost 0 bases, and 6 bases had no gene match. The CDR3 runs 15 residues. The CDR3 DNA is TGTGCCAGCAGCTTGGGCAGGGGGCGTGGGTATGGCTACACCTTC. Its translation is CASSLGRGRGYGYTF.

J is TRBJ2-2 and V is TRBV5-1, with a tentative D call TRBD1 (6 bases). Per the germline V gene, CDR1 is SGHRS and CDR2 is YFSETQ. The CDR3 covers 16 residues. V shed 4 bases and J shed 1 base, with 14 bases lying between them. The CDR3 loop is CASSDTGTLNTGELFF. CDR3 sequence (DNA): TGCGCCAGCAGCGATACCGGGACACTGAACACCGGGGAGCTGTTTTTT.

The chain combines TRBV5-1 with TRBJ2-7; perhaps TRBD1 as D (6 bases). V was pared by 7 bases and J by 1 base, with 9 bases between. This CDR3 has 12 residues. Germline CDR1 reads SGHRS; CDR2 reads YFSETQ. The CDR3 protein is CASEGESYEQYF. CDR3 coding DNA: TGCGCCAGCGAGGGGGAGTCCTACGAGCAGTACTTC.

This clone was seen a few times. The V gene is TRBV3-1 (or the pseudogene TRBV3-2), the J gene TRBJ2-7; a weak D match, TRBD1 (5 bases). The CDR3 loop spans 13 amino acids. Germline-derived CDR1 and CDR2 are LGHDT and YNNKEL (reference sequence). V gave up 4 bases and J gave up 6 bases, with 13 bases separating them. CDR3 bases: TGTGCCAGCAGCCGCTATCAGGGTTCCGAGCAGTACTTC. Protein sequence: CASSRYQGSEQYF.

For this clone: One end of the junction varies from germline; a read error may be responsible. This chain uses TRBV7-7 with TRBJ2-7; D perhaps matches TRBD2 (6 bases). CDR3 length: 16 amino acids. Germline V gene lookup returns CDR1 SSHAT and CDR2 FNYEAQ (reference sequence). CDR3: CASSPLGGISSYEQYF. The CDR3 bases are TGTGCTAGCAGCCCACTCGGGGGAATCAGCTCCTACGAGCAGTACTTC.